Sequencing of this T cell receptor beta chain was carried out in a study of Graves' ophthalmopathy and Graves' hyperthyroidism. Eligible hyperthyroidism cases comprised new diagnoses of under 2 months' duration in individuals aged 18 to 65. Researchers turned away patients with other autoimmune diseases, uncontrolled infections, pregnancy or lactation. With 6 bases clipped from V and 5 bases from J, the junction kept 10 bases outside the gene matches. The CDR3 is 15 amino acids. Germline values: CDR1 SNHLY, CDR2 FYNNEI. CDR3 regions of TCR beta were amplified from RNA transcripts. RT-PCR with HTBI primers came first, then second-round multiplex PCR. TCRdb recomputed calls from the multiplex PCR reads with MiXCR, one row per CDR3 protein. The sample lists over a million distinct CDR3 sequences; approximately 35% were seen once. This clonotype occurred many times.

This sequence originates from an adult man with Graves' hyperthyroidism. The rearrangement uses TRBV2 and TRBJ1-1; 9 bases are a match to TRBD1. What was sequenced was peripheral blood or thyroid tissue (not recorded which). CDR3 protein: CASREQGARSTEAFF. The CDR3 DNA follows: TGTGCCAGCAGGGAACAGGGGGCGAGGAGTACTGAAGCTTTCTTT.